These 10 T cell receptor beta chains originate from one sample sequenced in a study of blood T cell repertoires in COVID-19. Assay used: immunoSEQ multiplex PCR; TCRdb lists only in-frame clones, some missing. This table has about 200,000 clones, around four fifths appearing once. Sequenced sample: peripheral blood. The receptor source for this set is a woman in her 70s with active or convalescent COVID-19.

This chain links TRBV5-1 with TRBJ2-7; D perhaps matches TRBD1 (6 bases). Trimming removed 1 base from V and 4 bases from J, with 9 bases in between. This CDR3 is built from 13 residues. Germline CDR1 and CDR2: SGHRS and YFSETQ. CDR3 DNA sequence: TGCGCCAGCAGCTTGTTACAGGGTTACGAGCAGTACTTC. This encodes CASSLLQGYEQYF.

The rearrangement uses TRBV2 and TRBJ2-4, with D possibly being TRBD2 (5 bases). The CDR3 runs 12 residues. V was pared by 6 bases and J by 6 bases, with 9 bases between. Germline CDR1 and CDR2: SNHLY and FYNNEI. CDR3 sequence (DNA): TGTGCCAGCAGGCCCGAGGGAAACATTCAGTACTTC. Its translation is CASRPEGNIQYF.

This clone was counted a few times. The CDR3 loop reads CASSLWTGGTDTQYF. DNA of the CDR3: TGTGCCAGCAGTTTATGGACAGGGGGCACAGATACGCAGTATTTT. This sequence joins TRBV28 and TRBJ2-3, with 8 bases matching TRBD1. This CDR3 comprises 15 residues. Losses at the gene ends were 0 bases for V and 1 base for J; bases not matched to a gene: 0. Germline lookup yields CDR1 MDHEN and CDR2 SYDVKM.

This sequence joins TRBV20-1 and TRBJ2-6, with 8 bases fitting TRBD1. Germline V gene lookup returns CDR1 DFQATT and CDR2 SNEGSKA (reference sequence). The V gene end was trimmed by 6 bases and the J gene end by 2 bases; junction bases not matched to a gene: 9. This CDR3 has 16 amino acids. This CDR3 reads CSASPGQETGANVLTF. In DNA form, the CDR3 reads TGCAGTGCCAGTCCGGGACAGGAGACTGGGGCCAACGTCCTGACTTTC.

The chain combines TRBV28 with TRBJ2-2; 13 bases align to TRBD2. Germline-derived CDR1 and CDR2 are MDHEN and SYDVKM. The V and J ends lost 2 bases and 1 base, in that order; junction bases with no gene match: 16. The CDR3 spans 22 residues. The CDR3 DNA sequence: TGTGCCAGCAGTTTAAATTCTCTCATGGGACTAGCGGGATCCAAGAACACCGGGGAGCTGTTTTTT. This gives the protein CASSLNSLMGLAGSKNTGELFF.

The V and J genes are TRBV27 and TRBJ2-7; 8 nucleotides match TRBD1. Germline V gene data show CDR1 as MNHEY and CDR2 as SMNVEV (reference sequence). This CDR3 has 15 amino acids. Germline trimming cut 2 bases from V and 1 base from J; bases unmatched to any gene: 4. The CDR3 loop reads CASSLDRGASYEQYF. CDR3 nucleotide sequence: TGTGCCAGCAGTTTAGACAGGGGCGCTTCCTACGAGCAGTACTTC.

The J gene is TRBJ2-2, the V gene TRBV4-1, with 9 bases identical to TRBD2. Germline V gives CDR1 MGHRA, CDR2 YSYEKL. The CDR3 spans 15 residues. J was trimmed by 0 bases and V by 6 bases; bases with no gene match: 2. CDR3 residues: CASRSSGANTGELFF. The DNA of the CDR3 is TGCGCCAGCAGGTCTAGCGGGGCGAACACCGGGGAGCTGTTTTTT.

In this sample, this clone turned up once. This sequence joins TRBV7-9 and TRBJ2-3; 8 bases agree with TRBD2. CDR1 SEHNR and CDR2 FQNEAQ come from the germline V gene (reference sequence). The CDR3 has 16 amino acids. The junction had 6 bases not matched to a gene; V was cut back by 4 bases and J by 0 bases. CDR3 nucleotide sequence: TGTGCCAGCAGCTACTCGACTAGCGCTAGCACAGATACGCAGTATTTT. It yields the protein CASSYSTSASTDTQYF.

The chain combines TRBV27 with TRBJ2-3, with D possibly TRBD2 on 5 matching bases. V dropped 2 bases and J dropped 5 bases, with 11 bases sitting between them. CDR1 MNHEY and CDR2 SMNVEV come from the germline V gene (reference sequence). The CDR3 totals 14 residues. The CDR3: CASSLGLALDTQYF. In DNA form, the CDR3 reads TGTGCCAGCAGTTTAGGGCTAGCTCTAGATACGCAGTATTTT.

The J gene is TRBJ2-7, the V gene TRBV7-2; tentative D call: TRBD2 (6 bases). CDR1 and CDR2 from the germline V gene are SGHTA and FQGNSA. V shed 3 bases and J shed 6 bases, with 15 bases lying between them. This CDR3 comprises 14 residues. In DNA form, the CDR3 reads TGTGCCAGCAGCTTCGGGGGAGACCTAGTCGAGCAGTACTTC. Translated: CASSFGGDLVEQYF.